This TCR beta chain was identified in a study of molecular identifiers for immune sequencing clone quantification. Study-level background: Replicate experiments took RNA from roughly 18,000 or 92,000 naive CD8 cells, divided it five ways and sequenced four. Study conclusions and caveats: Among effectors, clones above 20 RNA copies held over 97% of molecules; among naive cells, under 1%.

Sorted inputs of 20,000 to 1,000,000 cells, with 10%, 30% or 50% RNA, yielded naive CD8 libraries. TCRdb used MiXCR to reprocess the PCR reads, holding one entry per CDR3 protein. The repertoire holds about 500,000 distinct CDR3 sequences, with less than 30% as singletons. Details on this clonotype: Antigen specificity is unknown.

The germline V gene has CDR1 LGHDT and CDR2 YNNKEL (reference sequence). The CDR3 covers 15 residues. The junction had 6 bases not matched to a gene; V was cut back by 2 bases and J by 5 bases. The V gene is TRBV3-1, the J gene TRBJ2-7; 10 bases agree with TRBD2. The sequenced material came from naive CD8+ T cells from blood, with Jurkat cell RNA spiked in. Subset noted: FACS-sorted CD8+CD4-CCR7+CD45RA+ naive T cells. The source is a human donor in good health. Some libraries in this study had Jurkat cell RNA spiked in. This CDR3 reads CASSQPSGGAHEQYF. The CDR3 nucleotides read TGTGCCAGCAGCCAACCCAGCGGGGGGGCCCACGAGCAGTACTTC.